The 5 T cell receptor beta chains below all came from one sample that was sequenced in a study of cytomegalovirus exposure and HLA in healthy donors. The PCR made use of 60 Vbeta and 13 Jbeta primers. The table came from immunoSEQ multiplex PCR; TCRdb's copy has only in-frame clones and leaves some out. Its table lists 53,000 or so clones. Sequencing input: PBMCs. The receptors were sampled from a man between 18 and 29 years old in good health and CMV-seropositive.

This chain links TRBV5-6 with TRBJ2-3; the match to TRBD1 covers 8 bases. The CDR3 contains 15 residues. The junction had 4 bases not matched to a gene; V was cut back by 3 bases and J by 1 base. The germline gives CDR1 SGHDT, CDR2 YYEEEE. The CDR3 is CASSSRGRGTDTQYF. In DNA, the CDR3 is TGTGCCAGCAGCTCCAGGGGGCGGGGCACAGATACGCAGTATTTT.

In regard to this clone: The conserved closing phenylalanine or tryptophan is absent in this CDR3, likely reflecting a read error. This chain connects TRBV7-6 to TRBJ2-7, with TRBD2 identical over 10 bases. V shed 5 bases and J 5 bases; nucleotides not matched to a gene: 9. Germline V CDR1 and CDR2: SGHVS, FNYEAQ. The CDR3 is made up of 15 amino acids. The CDR3 spells CASSQAGGPSHEQYL. DNA for the CDR3: TGTGCCAGCAGCCAAGCGGGAGGGCCTTCCCACGAGCAGTACCTC.

The chain carries TRBV27 and TRBJ2-1; D ambiguous. In germline, CDR1 is MNHEY, CDR2 SMNVEV (reference sequence). V lost 7 bases to trimming and J lost 7 bases, with 23 bases between them. The CDR3 totals 16 residues. DNA of the CDR3: TGTGCCAGCAATAGGCTTTTAGCTAGGAACACGAATGAGCAGTTCTTC. Encoded protein: CASNRLLARNTNEQFF.

V and J are TRBV27 and TRBJ2-3; 11 bases line up with TRBD2. Germline CDR1 MNHEY, CDR2 SMNVEV (reference sequence). V lost 2 bases and J lost 4; bases outside the gene matches: 17. The CDR3 totals 20 residues. The CDR3 reads CASSLRFFTSGSFSADTQYF. CDR3 DNA: TGTGCCAGCAGTTTAAGGTTTTTCACTAGCGGGAGTTTCTCCGCAGATACGCAGTATTTT.

This chain connects TRBV7-8 to TRBJ2-7; 13 bases line up with TRBD2. V shed 5 bases and J 3 bases; nucleotides not matched to a gene: 7. CDR1 SGHVS and CDR2 FQNEAQ come from the germline V gene. This CDR3 comprises 16 residues. CDR3 sequence reads: CASSDLRTSGSYEQYF. CDR3 bases: TGTGCCAGCAGCGACCTGCGGACTAGCGGGAGCTACGAGCAGTACTTC.